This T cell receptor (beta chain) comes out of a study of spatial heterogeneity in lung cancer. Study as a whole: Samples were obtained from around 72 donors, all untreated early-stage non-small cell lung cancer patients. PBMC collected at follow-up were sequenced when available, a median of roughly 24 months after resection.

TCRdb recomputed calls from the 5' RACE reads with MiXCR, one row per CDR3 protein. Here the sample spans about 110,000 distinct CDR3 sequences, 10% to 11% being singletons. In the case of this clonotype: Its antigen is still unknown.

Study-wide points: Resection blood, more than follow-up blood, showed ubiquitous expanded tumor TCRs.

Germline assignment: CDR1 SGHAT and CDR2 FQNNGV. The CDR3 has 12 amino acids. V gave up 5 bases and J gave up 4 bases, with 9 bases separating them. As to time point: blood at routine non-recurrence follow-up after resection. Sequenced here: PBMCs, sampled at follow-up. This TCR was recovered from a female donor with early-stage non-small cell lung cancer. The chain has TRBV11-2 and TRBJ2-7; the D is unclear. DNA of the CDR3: TGTGCCAGCAGCGCCACCCGGTACGAGCAGTACTTC. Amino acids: CASSATRYEQYF.